The subject of this entry is one T cell receptor beta chain. Sequencing used immunoSEQ multiplex PCR; TCRdb keeps in-frame clones, though not all of them. The repertoire holds around 60,000 clones, with around 80% as singletons. These data belong to a study of OX40 agonist ivuxolimab in advanced cancers. The clonotype originates from an adult with an advanced solid tumor such as melanoma, head and neck, liver or kidney cancer. The source material was CD4+ or CD8+ T cells sorted from blood, sampled in a trial of the OX40 agonist ivuxolimab.

The CDR3 protein is CASSSYISSYNEQFF. The CDR3 DNA sequence: TGTGCCAGCAGTTCGTACATCAGCTCCTACAATGAGCAGTTCTTC. The V call is TRBV28, the J call TRBJ2-1; D is unresolved. The germline V gene encodes CDR1 MDHEN and CDR2 SYDVKM. This CDR3 region has 15 residues. Trimming shortened V by 4 bases and J by 0 bases, and 10 bases separated the two germline ends.